The clone carrying this T cell receptor (beta chain) was found many times. Antigen: not known. Sequenced patients had shown CD8+CD57+ cell expansion by flow cytometry. This record belongs to a study of CD8+CD57+ T cells in acquired aplastic anemia. Regarding the study as a whole: Roughly 31 CD8+ CDR3 sequences occurred in both the patients and the controls.

V was trimmed by 5 bases and J by 2 bases, leaving 12 bases between them. This CDR3 is built from 14 residues. According to the study, genomic DNA was the template for TCR beta VDJ and CDR3 profiling. From the reads, TCRdb called clonotypes with MiXCR, one entry per CDR3 protein. The top ten hold approximately 46% of the sample, which has some 180,000 distinct CDR3 sequences, 63% seen once. The V gene is TRBV12-3 or TRBV12-4, the J gene TRBJ1-2; a possible D gene is TRBD1 (5 bases). The sequence derives from a human donor with aplastic anemia. Sequencing used sorted CD4+, CD8+, or CD8+CD57+ T cells (not recorded which) from PBMCs. For the CDR3, the DNA is TGTGCCAGCAGTGGTGGGGCAGGGAACTATGGCTACACCTTC. Translating gives CASSGGAGNYGYTF.